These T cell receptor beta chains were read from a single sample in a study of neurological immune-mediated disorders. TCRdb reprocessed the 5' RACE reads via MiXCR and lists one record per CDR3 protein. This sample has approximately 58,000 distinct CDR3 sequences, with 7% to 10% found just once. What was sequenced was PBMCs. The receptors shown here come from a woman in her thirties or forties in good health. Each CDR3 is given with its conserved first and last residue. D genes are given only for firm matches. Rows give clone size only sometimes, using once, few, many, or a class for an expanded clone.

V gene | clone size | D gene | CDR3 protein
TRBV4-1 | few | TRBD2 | CASSQIRGGYNEQFF
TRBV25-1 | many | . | CASSGLGSRAEAFF
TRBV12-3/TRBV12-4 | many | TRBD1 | CASSEGQGEAFF
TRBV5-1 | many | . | CASRPPGGSDIQYF
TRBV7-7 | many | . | CASSLFQGTGNTEAFF
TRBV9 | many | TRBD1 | CASSVAPGQGISEQYF
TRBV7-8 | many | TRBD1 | CASSKDRARNTEAFF
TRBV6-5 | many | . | CASSYSGASNYGYTF
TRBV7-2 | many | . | CASSLEVSTNYGYTF
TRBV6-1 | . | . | CASTRQYYGYTF
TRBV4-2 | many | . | CASSQGGNGRSSYEQYF
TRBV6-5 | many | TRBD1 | CASKYRGQGNEQYF
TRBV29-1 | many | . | CSVSDYGYTF
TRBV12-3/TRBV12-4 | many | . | CASSSLPRGAGANVLTF
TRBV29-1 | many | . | CSVGTNEKLFF
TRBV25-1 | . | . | CASSGAGDMDEKLFF
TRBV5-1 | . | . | CASSATGRETQYF
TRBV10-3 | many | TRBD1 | CAISESRDRVRGQPQHF
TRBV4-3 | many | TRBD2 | CASSQDTGGRGHEQYF
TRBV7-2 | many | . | CASSLSPMNEQYF
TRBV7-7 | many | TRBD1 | CASSQSSGTGRLIETQYF
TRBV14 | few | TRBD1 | CASSRDREGRKLFF
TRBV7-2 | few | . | CASSLTGLRGTGELFF
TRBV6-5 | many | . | CASSYSVASQAEAFF
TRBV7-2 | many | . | CASSLAPGRYEQYF
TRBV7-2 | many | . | CASSSPDGYEQYF
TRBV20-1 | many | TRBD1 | CSAGRGPYEQYF
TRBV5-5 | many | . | CASSTGVHSTDTQYF
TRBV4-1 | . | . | CASSLTGRKTQYF
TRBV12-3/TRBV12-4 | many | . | CASSSDSRSGANVLTF
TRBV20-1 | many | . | CSARDPLRGSAGELFF
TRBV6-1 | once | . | CASIEGAGRRVGRATEAFF
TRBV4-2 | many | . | CASSQHKLASPGYNEQFF
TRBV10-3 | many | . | CAIRTGSNYGYTF
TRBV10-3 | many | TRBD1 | CAIATSGTGSYGYTF
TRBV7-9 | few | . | CASSLVFRVDEQYF
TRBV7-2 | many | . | CASSLWGAGGNTIYF
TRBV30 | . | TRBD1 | CAWSVKGMGQGPYEQYF
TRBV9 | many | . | CASSVQGNYGYTF
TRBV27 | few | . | CASSLGSEAFF